Given below is one T cell receptor (beta chain) in context. This sample stems from a study of chemoradiotherapy in HPV16-positive cancers. Repeated repertoire sampling spanned the course of chemoradiotherapy. Produced via immunoSEQ multiplex PCR; TCRdb's table is partial and in-frame only. In the table there are 40,000 to 65,000 clones, 90% of which are singletons. This CDR3 comprises 14 residues. The germline gives CDR1 SGHNT, CDR2 YYREEE (reference sequence). Between the trimmed V and J ends, which lost 4 bases and 4 bases, there was a span of 14 bases. The sample here was blood, taken from a patient who underwent chemoradiotherapy. This receptor was obtained from a human donor with HPV-associated anogenital cancer. This chain uses TRBV5-4 with TRBJ1-1; D may be TRBD1 (5 bases). CDR3 region: CASSPGSSSTEAFF. CDR3 DNA: TGTGCCAGCAGCCCAGGGAGTTCGAGCACTGAAGCTTTCTTT.